These T cell receptor beta chains were read from a single sample in a study of blood T cell repertoires in COVID-19. Profiling relied on immunoSEQ multiplex PCR, and the TCRdb table lists in-frame clones only, not all of them. Among approximately 67,000 clones listed, roughly nine tenths were seen once. Sequenced: peripheral blood. The source is a human donor in a cohort sampled during active COVID-19. Each CDR3 is given with its conserved first and last residue. The D gene is left open where the match is weak. For some rows the clone size is stated as once, few or many, or as a class when expanded; others skip it.

V gene: TRBV7-9
clone size: -
J gene: TRBJ2-5
D gene: TRBD2
CDR3 protein: CASSPLMGGRETQYF
CDR3 DNA: TGTGCCAGCAGCCCCCTCATGGGCGGGAGAGAGACCCAGTACTTC

V gene: TRBV11-3
clone size: -
J gene: TRBJ2-3
D gene: -
CDR3 protein: CASSLGTSTDTQYF
CDR3 DNA: TGTGCCAGCAGCTTAGGGACTAGCACAGATACGCAGTATTTT

V gene: TRBV4-1
clone size: -
J gene: TRBJ1-2
D gene: -
CDR3 protein: CASSQSIITGTGYTF
CDR3 DNA: TGCGCCAGCAGCCAGTCTATAATCACAGGGACTGGCTACACCTTC

V gene: TRBV4-3
clone size: -
J gene: TRBJ1-1
D gene: -
CDR3 protein: CASSLQGTTSTEAFF
CDR3 DNA: TGCGCCAGCAGCCTTCAGGGGACCACGAGCACTGAAGCTTTCTTT

V gene: TRBV28
clone size: -
J gene: TRBJ2-7
D gene: TRBD2
CDR3 protein: CASSLEAGVQYF
CDR3 DNA: TGTGCCAGCAGTTTAGAGGCGGGAGTACAGTACTTC

V gene: TRBV10-3
clone size: -
J gene: TRBJ2-3
D gene: -
CDR3 protein: CAIGAGDTDTQYF
CDR3 DNA: TGTGCCATCGGAGCCGGGGACACAGATACGCAGTATTTT

V gene: TRBV6-2/TRBV6-3
clone size: -
J gene: TRBJ2-5
D gene: TRBD1
CDR3 protein: CASSPGGPRETQYF
CDR3 DNA: TGTGCCAGCAGTCCAGGGGGTCCAAGAGAGACCCAGTACTTC

V gene: TRBV6-5
clone size: -
J gene: TRBJ2-3
D gene: TRBD2
CDR3 protein: CASSSTSDRTDTQYF
CDR3 DNA: TGTGCCAGCAGTTCCACTAGCGACCGCACAGATACGCAGTATTTT

V gene: TRBV5-1
clone size: few
J gene: TRBJ1-5
D gene: -
CDR3 protein: CASSLLPGSNQPQHF
CDR3 DNA: TGCGCCAGCAGCTTGCTTCCAGGATCCAATCAGCCCCAGCATTTT

V gene: TRBV7-9
clone size: -
J gene: TRBJ2-7
D gene: TRBD1
CDR3 protein: CASSFSGQGASYEQYF
CDR3 DNA: TGTGCCAGCAGCTTTTCCGGACAGGGGGCCTCCTACGAGCAGTACTTC

V gene: TRBV27
clone size: -
J gene: TRBJ1-1
D gene: -
CDR3 protein: CASSFGTRNTEAFF
CDR3 DNA: TGTGCCAGCAGTTTCGGGACAAGGAACACTGAAGCTTTCTTT

V gene: TRBV7-9
clone size: once
J gene: TRBJ2-3
D gene: TRBD1
CDR3 protein: CASSLATGGTTDTQYF
CDR3 DNA: TGTGCCAGCAGCCTAGCGACAGGGGGGACAACAGATACGCAGTATTTT

V gene: TRBV30
clone size: -
J gene: TRBJ1-6
D gene: -
CDR3 protein: CAWSEKVSSYNSPLHF
CDR3 DNA: TGTGCCTGGAGTGAGAAAGTGAGCTCCTATAATTCACCCCTCCACTTT

V gene: TRBV7-3
clone size: -
J gene: TRBJ2-1
D gene: TRBD2
CDR3 protein: CASSLTSDPGDEQFF
CDR3 DNA: TGTGCCAGCAGCTTGACTAGCGATCCCGGGGATGAGCAGTTCTTC

V gene: TRBV7-8
clone size: -
J gene: TRBJ1-1
D gene: -
CDR3 protein: CASSQPGQKNTEAFF
CDR3 DNA: TGTGCCAGCAGCCAACCCGGACAGAAGAACACTGAAGCTTTCTTT

V gene: TRBV4-3
clone size: -
J gene: TRBJ2-2
D gene: -
CDR3 protein: CASSQDEATGELFF
CDR3 DNA: TGCGCCAGCAGCCAAGACGAAGCCACCGGGGAGCTGTTTTTT

V gene: TRBV6-2/TRBV6-3
clone size: -
J gene: TRBJ2-7
D gene: TRBD2
CDR3 protein: CASSYSGLAPGYEQYF
CDR3 DNA: TGTGCCAGCAGTTACTCGGGACTAGCGCCGGGTTACGAGCAGTACTTC

V gene: TRBV18
clone size: -
J gene: TRBJ1-1
D gene: -
CDR3 protein: CASSWGGTEAFF
CDR3 DNA: TGTGCCAGCTCATGGGGAGGGACTGAAGCTTTCTTT

V gene: TRBV14
clone size: -
J gene: TRBJ1-1
D gene: -
CDR3 protein: CASSQVDRGTGDTEAFF
CDR3 DNA: TGTGCCAGCAGCCAAGTCGATAGGGGGACCGGGGACACTGAAGCTTTCTTT

V gene: TRBV5-1
clone size: -
J gene: TRBJ1-2
D gene: -
CDR3 protein: CASTLGAATDYGYTF
CDR3 DNA: TGCGCCAGCACCCTAGGGGCAGCGACCGACTATGGCTACACCTTC

V gene: TRBV27
clone size: -
J gene: TRBJ2-1
D gene: TRBD2
CDR3 protein: CASSSAGGRHNEQFF
CDR3 DNA: TGTGCCAGCAGTTCAGCGGGGGGGCGGCACAATGAGCAGTTCTTC

V gene: TRBV10-3
clone size: once
J gene: TRBJ2-5
D gene: TRBD2
CDR3 protein: CAISRGGDQETQYF
CDR3 DNA: TGTGCCATCTCACGGGGGGGGGACCAAGAGACCCAGTACTTC

V gene: TRBV7-2
clone size: -
J gene: TRBJ2-2
D gene: -
CDR3 protein: CASSPPPGLGTGELFF
CDR3 DNA: TGTGCCAGCAGCCCCCCCCCGGGGTTAGGCACCGGGGAGCTGTTTTTT